This section outlines one TCR beta chain sequence together with its context. Original processing methods: Estimation of nucleated cell counts was performed using reference gene primer amplification. Profiled with immunoSEQ multiplex PCR; TCRdb holds only in-frame clones, not every one. Clone size and the V and J calls come from that table; the DNA yielded D and trimming. The sample shows roughly 260,000 clones, about 91% of them seen only once. This record belongs to a study of blood T cell repertoires in COVID-19. Study-wide context: Spain, Italy and the United States supplied samples that represented acute and convalescent COVID-19. T cells, B-cell-depleted T cells, or PBMCs supplied cDNA or gDNA.

Patients of the Seattle cohort, enrolled during active infection, were followed longitudinally. The specimen sequenced was peripheral blood. This sequence originates from a person aged 18 to 29 with COVID-19, enrolled during active disease.

This CDR3 reads CASSSGAFF. CDR3 DNA: TGTGCCAGCAGTTCGGGAGCTTTCTTT. J is TRBJ1-1 and V is TRBV28; no clear D. Germline assignment: CDR1 MDHEN and CDR2 SYDVKM. This CDR3 has 9 residues. V lost 4 bases and J 10 bases, leaving 4 bases between the germline ends.